Listed here is a single T cell receptor (beta chain). Absent from the records is this donor's CMV serostatus. The germline V gene encodes CDR1 SGHVS and CDR2 FNYEAQ. V lost 1 base to trimming and J lost 2 bases, with 9 bases between them. This CDR3 is 16 amino acids long. The sample originates from a study of cytomegalovirus exposure and HLA in healthy donors. The PCR contained 60 Vbeta and 13 Jbeta primers. Sequenced by immunoSEQ multiplex PCR; TCRdb stores in-frame clones only, minus some. The sample has some 63,000 clones, 65% to 90% seen once; the top ten hold less than 2%. Sequencing was carried out using PBMCs. The TCR was taken from a human donor in good health. V and J are TRBV7-6 and TRBJ2-6; D gene ambiguous. The DNA for the CDR3 is TGTGCCAGCAGCTTAGTGGCTCGCCCTGGGGCCAACGTCCTGACTTTC. Protein product: CASSLVARPGANVLTF.